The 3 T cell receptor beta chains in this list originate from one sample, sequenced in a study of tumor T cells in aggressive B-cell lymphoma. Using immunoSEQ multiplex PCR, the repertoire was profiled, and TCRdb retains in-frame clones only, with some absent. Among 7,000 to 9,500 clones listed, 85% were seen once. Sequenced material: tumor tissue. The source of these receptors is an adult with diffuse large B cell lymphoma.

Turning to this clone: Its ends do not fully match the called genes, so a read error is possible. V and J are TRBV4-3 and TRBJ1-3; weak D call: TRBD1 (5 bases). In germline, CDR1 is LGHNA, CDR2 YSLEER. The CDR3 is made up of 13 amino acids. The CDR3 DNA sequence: TGCGCCAGCAGCCAATGGACAAGGGGTAGGAGTGATTTT. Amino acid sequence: CASSQWTRGRSDF.

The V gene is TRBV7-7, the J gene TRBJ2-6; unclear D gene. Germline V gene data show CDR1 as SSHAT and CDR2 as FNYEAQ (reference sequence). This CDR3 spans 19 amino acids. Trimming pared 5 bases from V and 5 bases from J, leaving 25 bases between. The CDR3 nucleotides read TGTGCCAGCAGCGTGGTAAATAAGTGCCACAAAAGTCGGGCCAACGTCCTGACTTTC. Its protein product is CASSVVNKCHKSRANVLTF.

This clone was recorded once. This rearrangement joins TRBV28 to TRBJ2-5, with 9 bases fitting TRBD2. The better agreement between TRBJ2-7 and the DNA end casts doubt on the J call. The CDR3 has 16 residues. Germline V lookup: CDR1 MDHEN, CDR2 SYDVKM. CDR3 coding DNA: TGTGCCAGCAGTCCCTCTTATATAGCGGGGGCCTACGAGCAGTACTTC. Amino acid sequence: CASSPSYIAGAYEQYF.